This T cell receptor (beta chain) was identified in a study of glioma-infiltrating T cells after dendritic cell vaccination. Selection required adequate fresh-frozen tumor tissue plus more than two years' survival data. The V gene's germline CDR1 is KGHSH and CDR2 LQKENI. Trimming left V 0 bases short and J 6 bases short, with 11 bases between. The CDR3 spans 14 residues. The protocol was immunoSEQ multiplex PCR, while the TCRdb copy is restricted to in-frame clones and leaves out a portion. The sample yields around 96,000 clones, about four fifths seen once. The source material was blood, sampled before dendritic cell vaccination. The clonotype was recovered from a human donor with glioblastoma. The chain recombines TRBV18 with TRBJ1-1, with D possibly matching TRBD1 (6 bases). CDR3 coding DNA: TGTGCCAGCTCACCACCTGGACAGAGGGCTGAAGCTTTCTTT. This translates into CASSPPGQRAEAFF.